This T cell receptor beta chain is drawn from a study of post-analysis software for immune sequencing data. About the research overall: Some patients lacked subtype; others had relapsing-remitting, secondary progressive or progressive-relapsing disease. General study findings and limits: The study found TRBV5-6, TRBV5-1 and TRBV20-1 among a handful of TRBV segments more frequent in patients than controls. Those samples that were prepared in the same batch co-clustered strongly by F measure.

From germline, CDR1 is DFQATT and CDR2 SNEGSKA (reference sequence). The ends were cut back, 5 bases at V and 3 bases at J, with 14 bases in the middle. This CDR3 comprises 14 residues. As concerns this clonotype: Its target is not known.

Prepared libraries of TCR beta cDNA carried unique molecular identifiers. Input of roughly 0.85 to 11 million T cells yielded around 460,000 cDNA molecules. TCRdb redid the calling of the PCR reads with MiXCR, one entry per CDR3 protein. The table records hundreds of thousands of distinct CDR3 sequences, under 70% of them present only once. The genes are TRBV20-1 and TRBJ1-5; unclear D gene. Material: blood. This clonotype originated in a girl aged 5 to 17 with multiple sclerosis. The CDR3 loop reads CSAGVLGSNQPQHF. CDR3 bases: TGCAGTGCTGGCGTCTTGGGGTCCAATCAGCCCCAGCATTTT.